Below are 5 T cell receptor beta chains sequenced from a single sample in a study of PD-1 blockade in classical Hodgkin lymphoma. All patients experienced relapse after autologous stem cell transplantation, and brentuximab vedotin exposure was variable. Libraries were prepared by immunoSEQ multiplex PCR; TCRdb keeps only in-frame clonotypes and omits some of them. The table records some 84,000 clones, 85% to 95% of them present only once. The source material was peripheral blood mononuclear cells (PBMCs), sampled before the second cycle of nivolumab. The receptors here all came from a human donor with classical Hodgkin lymphoma.

The chain carries TRBV11-2 and TRBJ2-1, with D unclear. From germline, CDR1 is SGHAT and CDR2 FQNNGV. The CDR3 is 17 amino acids. Trimming shortened V by 0 bases and J by 7 bases, and 19 bases separated the two germline ends. CDR3 loop: CASSLDLLWGSDNEQFF. The CDR3 nucleotides are TGTGCCAGCAGCTTAGATCTTTTATGGGGATCCGATAATGAGCAGTTCTTC.

The rearrangement links TRBV11-2 to TRBJ1-2; D gene ambiguous. V was trimmed by 10 bases and J by 5 bases, leaving 17 bases between them. The CDR3 has 13 amino acids. The germline V gene has CDR1 SGHAT and CDR2 FQNNGV. In DNA, the CDR3 is TGTGCCACTTCACCGGGAGGCAAGTATGGCTACACCTTC. As protein: CATSPGGKYGYTF.

J is TRBJ2-2 and V is TRBV11-3; D is ambiguous. Germline V gene sequence: CDR1 SGHNT, CDR2 YENEEA. The germline V and J ends were trimmed by 5 bases and 8 bases, with 9 bases remaining between them. This CDR3 has 12 residues. The CDR3 spells CASSLRRGELFF. CDR3 bases: TGTGCCAGCAGCCTCCGAAGGGGGGAGCTGTTTTTT.

The CDR3 nucleotides are TGTGCCAGCAGTGACGCGGGAGGGGTCACCGGGGAGCTGTTTTTT. Amino acids: CASSDAGGVTGELFF. The V call is TRBV6-4, the J call TRBJ2-2, with TRBD2 matching 9 bases. With V trimmed by 2 bases and J by 4 bases, 2 bases remained unmatched. The germline gives CDR1 MRHNA, CDR2 SNTAGT. CDR3 size: 15 residues.

The genes are TRBV6-5 and TRBJ1-3, with D unclear. The CDR3 covers 15 residues. Germline lookup yields CDR1 MNHEY and CDR2 SVGAGI. Trimming removed 0 bases at V and 4 bases at J, with 10 bases between. CDR3 residues: CASSYSGGPGNTIYF. CDR3 sequence (DNA): TGTGCCAGCAGTTACTCAGGAGGGCCCGGAAACACCATATATTTT.